This TCR beta chain stems from a study of cytomegalovirus exposure and HLA in healthy donors. With respect to this clone: Its cognate antigen is unknown.

J lost 8 bases, V lost 3 bases, and 5 bases had no gene match. The V gene's germline CDR1 is SGHDT and CDR2 YYEEEE. The CDR3 length is 13 residues. PCR involved 60 Vbeta and 13 Jbeta primers. In the source study's methods: Later, 80 million or so unique TCR beta chains were counted in an analysis, and about 12 million of them were shared. Profiling relied on immunoSEQ multiplex PCR, and the TCRdb table lists in-frame clones only, not all of them. V and J calls and clone size are those listed in that table; D and trimming were worked out from the DNA. The table lists roughly 83,000 clones, 70% to 75% of them singletons. Study-wide points: Earlier results showed most TCR beta V segments being productive about 87% or about 30% of the time.

The TCR originated in a man in his fifties or sixties in good health and CMV-seronegative. This chain uses TRBV5-6 with TRBJ1-2; 9 nucleotides agree with TRBD1. The sample was PBMCs. The CDR3 protein is CASSSTGGRGYTF. The CDR3 DNA reads TGTGCCAGCAGCTCGACAGGGGGTCGGGGCTACACCTTC.